Presented here are 20 T cell receptor beta chains from one specimen sequenced in a study of blood T cell repertoires in COVID-19. Assay: immunoSEQ multiplex PCR; the TCRdb copy retains only in-frame clones and omits some. The table has over 350,000 clones, 70% to 90% seen once. Material for sequencing was PBMCs or T cells enriched from blood (not recorded which). The source is a young woman with acute COVID-19.

The chain employs TRBV18 and TRBJ1-1, with a tentative D call TRBD1 (5 bases). Trimming removed 3 bases at V and 5 bases at J, with 16 bases between. CDR1 is KGHSH and CDR2 is LQKENI in the germline V gene. The CDR3 sequence is 15 residues long. CDR3 bases: TGTGCCAGCTCACCTGGGGCGGGGGGAATAACTGAAGCTTTCTTT. Amino acid sequence: CASSPGAGGITEAFF. The full variable domain, its missing parts supplied by reference TRBV18 and TRBJ1-1, is NAGVMQNPRHLVRRRGQEARLRCSPMKGHSHVYWYRQLPEEGLKFMVYLQKENIIDESGMPKERFSAEFPKEGPSILRIQQVVRGDSAAYFCASSPGAGGITEAFFGQGTRLTVV.

J is TRBJ2-5 and V is TRBV11-2; TRBD2 aligns across 7 bases. V lost 3 bases to trimming and J lost 2 bases; unmatched junction nucleotides: 9. The germline V gene has CDR1 SGHAT and CDR2 FQNNGV. CDR3 size: 16 residues. CDR3 DNA: TGTGCCAGCAGCTTCTGGGCGGGAGACTCGCAAGAGACCCAGTACTTC. Translation: CASSFWAGDSQETQYF. The full variable domain, completed using reference TRBV11-2 and TRBJ2-5, is EAGVAQSPRYKIIEKRQSVAFWCNPISGHATLYWYQQILGQGPKLLIQFQNNGVVDDSQLPKDRFSAERLKGVDSTLKIQPAKLEDSAVYLCASSFWAGDSQETQYFGPGTRLLVL.

This chain joins TRBV25-1 and TRBJ1-1; tentative D call: TRBD1 (6 bases). Germline V gene data show CDR1 as MGHDK and CDR2 as SYGVNS. V gave up 6 bases and J gave up 2 bases, with 10 bases separating them. The CDR3 is 13 amino acids. CDR3 protein: CASSSGTNTEAFF. CDR3 DNA sequence: TGTGCCAGCAGCTCCGGGACAAACACTGAAGCTTTCTTT.

The CDR3 bases are TGTGCCAGCAGTTTGTCTCTGCGGGCCAGAAAGAACACTGAAGCTTTCTTT. This translates into CASSLSLRARKNTEAFF. V gene TRBV27 combines with J gene TRBJ1-1, with unresolved D. The germline V gene encodes CDR1 MNHEY and CDR2 SMNVEV (reference sequence). Trimming shortened V by 3 bases and J by 1 base, and 18 bases separated the two germline ends. This CDR3 region has 17 residues.

V is TRBV12-1 and J is TRBJ1-6; the D call of TRBD1 is as the table states it, not checked on the DNA. TRBV12-1 counts as a pseudogene. CDR3 length: 15 amino acids. The CDR3 DNA follows: TGTGCCAGCAGCCTGGACAGAGTTTATAATTCACCCCTCCACTTT. Protein product: CASSLDRVYNSPLHF.

Worth noting for this clone: Mismatch with germline at one junction end may stem from a read error. The chain employs TRBV18 and TRBJ2-7; 7 bases line up with TRBD1. Germline values: CDR1 KGHSH, CDR2 LQKENI. The CDR3 is 14 residues long. DNA for the CDR3: TGTGCCAGCTCACAACCGGGACAGCCCTACGGGCAGTACTTC. Residues: CASSQPGQPYGQYF.

This chain connects TRBV6-2 or TRBV6-3 to TRBJ2-2; 14 bases match TRBD2. This CDR3 spans 17 amino acids. Germline loops: CDR1 MNHEY, CDR2 SVGEGT. The ends lost 4 bases at V and 7 bases at J; junction bases unmatched: 8. The CDR3 region is CASSSPPGLAGVGELFF. Written as DNA, the CDR3 is TGTGCCAGCAGTTCTCCTCCGGGACTAGCGGGAGTCGGGGAGCTGTTTTTT.

As DNA, the CDR3 is TGTGCCAGCAGTTTAGGTCAGGGGCTGGATTCACCCCTCCACTTT. Encoded protein: CASSLGQGLDSPLHF. The V call is TRBV6-5, the J call TRBJ1-6; a possible D gene is TRBD1 (6 bases). V shed 4 bases and J shed 8 bases, with 15 bases lying between them. Germline V gives CDR1 MNHEY, CDR2 SVGAGI. The CDR3 length is 15 residues.

The chain is built from TRBV6-6 and TRBJ1-2; D unresolved. Between the trimmed V and J ends, which lost 8 bases and 6 bases, there was a span of 16 bases. Germline lookup yields CDR1 MNHNY and CDR2 SVGAGI (reference sequence). The CDR3 has 13 residues. The CDR3 loop is CASSDTWANGYTF. CDR3 coding DNA: TGTGCCAGCTCAGATACATGGGCAAATGGCTACACCTTC.

The J gene is TRBJ2-3, the V gene TRBV19, with TRBD1 identical over 10 bases. This CDR3 is 18 amino acids long. Germline V gene lookup returns CDR1 LNHDA and CDR2 SQIVND (reference sequence). V shed 5 bases, J shed 3 bases, and the junction held 14 bases outside the gene matches. Written as DNA, the CDR3 is TGTGCCAGTAGTCCCCGGACAGGGGGGCTAATCCTAACAGATACGCAGTATTTT. Its protein is CASSPRTGGLILTDTQYF. Using reference TRBV19 and TRBJ2-3 for the parts outside the CDR3, the full variable domain is DGGITQSPKYLFRKEGQNVTLSCEQNLNHDAMYWYRQDPGQGLRLIYYSQIVNDFQKGDIAEGYSVSREKKESFPLTVTSAQKNPTAFYLCASSPRTGGLILTDTQYFGPGTRLTVL.

The chain joins TRBV24-1 to TRBJ2-3; 8 bases agree with TRBD1. With 2 bases clipped from V and 2 bases from J, the junction kept 5 bases outside the gene matches. This CDR3 is built from 16 residues. Per germline, CDR1 KGHDR and CDR2 SFDVKD. The CDR3, as DNA: TGTGCCACCAGTGATTCCAGGGGGCGGGACACAGATACGCAGTATTTT. This codes for CATSDSRGRDTDTQYF.

Only a few counts were recorded for this clone. The rearrangement joins TRBV24-1 to TRBJ2-2; 14 bases line up with TRBD2. Germline V gives CDR1 KGHDR, CDR2 SFDVKD. The CDR3 has 17 residues. J was trimmed by 3 bases and V by 4 bases; bases with no gene match: 3. The DNA for the CDR3 is TGTGCCACCAGTGACTCGGGACTAGCGGGAGACACCGGGGAGCTGTTTTTT. Its translation is CATSDSGLAGDTGELFF.

The genes are TRBV7-9 and TRBJ2-7; D may be TRBD1 (6 bases). With 1 base removed from V and 6 bases from J, the gap between germline ends came to 13 bases. The germline gives CDR1 SEHNR, CDR2 FQNEAQ (reference sequence). This CDR3 contains 14 residues. CDR3 region: CASSLVLTGSEQYF. The CDR3, as DNA: TGTGCCAGCAGCTTAGTCCTAACAGGGAGCGAGCAGTACTTC.

The chain recombines TRBV10-2 with TRBJ2-1, with D perhaps matching TRBD2 (6 bases). The CDR3 has 18 amino acids. V was trimmed by 5 bases and J by 2 bases, leaving 22 bases between them. CDR1 is WSHSY and CDR2 is SAAADI in the germline V gene. The CDR3 bases are TGCGCCAGCAGTTGGACTACCGAGTTGAGTTCCACCTACAATGAGCAGTTCTTC. Amino acids: CASSWTTELSSTYNEQFF.

The chain joins TRBV20-1 to TRBJ1-2; D call uncertain. V was trimmed by 3 bases and J by 3 bases, leaving 14 bases between them. This CDR3 contains 14 residues. Per the germline V gene, CDR1 is DFQATT and CDR2 is SNEGSKA (reference sequence). The CDR3 loop is CSASSGKGDYGYTF. CDR3 DNA sequence: TGCAGTGCTAGTTCGGGAAAGGGAGACTATGGCTACACCTTC.

This chain joins TRBV2 and TRBJ1-1; D not certain. Trimming pared 5 bases from V and 4 bases from J, leaving 14 bases between. This CDR3 is built from 14 residues. CDR1 is SNHLY and CDR2 is FYNNEI in the germline V gene. This CDR3 is CASSRVNEGTEAFF. DNA for the CDR3: TGTGCCAGCAGTAGGGTAAATGAGGGCACTGAAGCTTTCTTT.

The rearrangement joins TRBV3-1 (or the pseudogene TRBV3-2) to TRBJ1-1; the match to TRBD1 covers 9 bases. The V gene's germline CDR1 is LGHDT and CDR2 YNNKEL (reference sequence). Germline trimming cut 1 base from V and 2 bases from J; bases unmatched to any gene: 2. This CDR3 is built from 15 residues. In nucleotides, the CDR3 is TGTGCCAGCAGCCAAGTGACAGGGGGAAACACTGAAGCTTTCTTT. Translation gives CASSQVTGGNTEAFF.

The chain uses TRBV15 and TRBJ2-5; 7 nucleotides agree with TRBD2. V trimming: 7 bases; J trimming: 5 bases; junction bases outside the gene matches: 13. The CDR3 is 15 residues long. From germline, CDR1 is LNHNV and CDR2 YYDKDF (reference sequence). CDR3 loop: CATTKGSGVRETQYF. In nucleotides, the CDR3 is TGTGCCACCACCAAGGGAAGCGGGGTTCGCGAGACCCAGTACTTC.

The J gene is TRBJ2-7, the V gene TRBV27; 10 positions match TRBD1. This CDR3 has 15 amino acids. Unmatched junction bases numbered 6, after V lost 6 bases and J lost 1 base. Germline CDR1 MNHEY, CDR2 SMNVEV (reference sequence). The CDR3 reads CASSWTGGRSYEQYF. The CDR3 coding sequence is TGTGCCAGCAGCTGGACAGGGGGAAGGTCCTACGAGCAGTACTTC.

Points on this clone: An end of the junction does not agree with germline; a read error may underlie this. J is TRBJ1-1 and V is TRBV2; unclear D gene. CDR1 is SNHLY, CDR2 FYNNEI, per germline. This CDR3 is 15 amino acids long. The CDR3 nucleotides are TGTGCCAGCATTAGGGAGGGTACGGCGAACGCTGAAGCTTTCTTT. It codes for CASIREGTANAEAFF.